This T cell receptor (beta chain) was captured in a study of OX40 agonist ivuxolimab in advanced cancers. Across the study: Treatment received earlier with anti-PD-1, anti-PD-L1 or anti-CTLA-4 agents was allowed, and roughly 40% had some. Three individuals attained partial responses, comprising one hepatocellular carcinoma case and two cutaneous melanoma cases.

The CDR3 contains 13 residues. V was clipped by 3 bases and J by 1 base, with 6 bases between them. Germline values: CDR1 MDHEN, CDR2 SYDVKM. Assay used: immunoSEQ multiplex PCR; TCRdb lists only in-frame clones, some missing. The data show 70,000 or so clones, more than 75% seen once. Note on this clone: What it recognizes is unknown.

Findings and limits, study-wide: On average, CD8+ T cells showed a greater number of expanded clones than CD4+.

The receptor's source is an adult with an advanced solid tumor such as melanoma, head and neck, liver or kidney cancer. The specimen comprised CD4+ or CD8+ T cells sorted from blood, sampled in a trial of the OX40 agonist ivuxolimab. The chain recombines TRBV28 with TRBJ1-2; D ambiguous. CDR3 sequence: CASSLLFNYGYTF. In DNA, the CDR3 is TGTGCCAGCAGTTTGCTTTTTAACTATGGCTACACCTTC.